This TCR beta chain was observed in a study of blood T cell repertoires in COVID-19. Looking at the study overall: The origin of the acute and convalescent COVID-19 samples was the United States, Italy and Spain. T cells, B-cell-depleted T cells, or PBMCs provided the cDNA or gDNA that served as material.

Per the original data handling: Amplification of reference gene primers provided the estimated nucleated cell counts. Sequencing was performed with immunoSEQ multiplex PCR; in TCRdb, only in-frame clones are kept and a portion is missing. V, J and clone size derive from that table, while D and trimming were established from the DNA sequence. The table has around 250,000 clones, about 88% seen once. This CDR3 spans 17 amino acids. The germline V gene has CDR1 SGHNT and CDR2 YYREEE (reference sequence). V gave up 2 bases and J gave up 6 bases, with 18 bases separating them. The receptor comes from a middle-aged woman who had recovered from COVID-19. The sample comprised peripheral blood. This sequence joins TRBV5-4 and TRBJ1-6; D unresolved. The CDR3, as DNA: TGTGCCAGCAGCTTCGTGGCAGGCCGAGTCCTTAATTCACCCCTCCACTTT. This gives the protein CASSFVAGRVLNSPLHF.